A single sample is the source of the 21 T cell receptor beta chains below, sequenced in a study of T cells in localized non-small cell lung cancer. Measured with immunoSEQ multiplex PCR; TCRdb has only the in-frame clones, and not every one. The repertoire holds over 30,000 clones, with around 86% as singletons. The sequencing used peripheral blood mononuclear cells, collected before any cancer treatment. The receptors were gathered from a male donor older than 55 with stage II lung adenocarcinoma.

The rearrangement links TRBV30 to TRBJ1-1; D uncertain. Trimming left V 0 bases short and J 11 bases short, with 16 bases between. Germline CDR1 reads GTSNPN; CDR2 reads SVGIG (reference sequence). The CDR3 runs to 13 residues. This CDR3 reads CAWSVLGMAVAFF. CDR3 DNA sequence: TGTGCCTGGAGTGTCCTGGGGATGGCAGTGGCTTTCTTT.

The V gene is TRBV7-2, the J gene TRBJ1-4; D is unresolved. The CDR3 consists of 13 residues. V was clipped by 5 bases and J by 12 bases, with 16 bases between them. Germline V gene sequence: CDR1 SGHTA, CDR2 FQGNSA. The CDR3 sequence is CASSEGPTRELFF. The CDR3 DNA is TGTGCCAGCAGCGAAGGACCTACGAGGGAACTGTTTTTT.

Only one count was recorded for this clone. The V gene is TRBV2, the J gene TRBJ2-1; a weak D match, TRBD2 (6 bases). The CDR3 sequence is 15 residues long. V lost 6 bases, J lost 0 bases, and 12 bases lay in between. From germline, CDR1 is SNHLY and CDR2 FYNNEI. The chain's CDR3 is CASRGDLSSYNEQFF. CDR3 nucleotide sequence: TGTGCCAGCAGGGGGGACTTAAGCTCCTACAATGAGCAGTTCTTC.

In DNA form, the CDR3 reads TGTGCCAGCAGCTTGACTCCCGGAAGGGGGACTGAAGCTTTCTTT. Translating it yields CASSLTPGRGTEAFF. This chain uses TRBV7-8 with TRBJ1-1; tentatively, D is TRBD1 (6 bases). CDR1 and CDR2 from the germline V gene are SGHVS and FQNEAQ. V was trimmed by 3 bases and J by 5 bases, leaving 16 bases between them. The CDR3 length is 15 residues.

The V and J genes are TRBV5-1 and TRBJ1-2; D might be TRBD1 (5 bases). This CDR3 is built from 12 residues. V was pared by 7 bases and J by 8 bases, with 15 bases between. Germline V lookup: CDR1 SGHRS, CDR2 YFSETQ. DNA of the CDR3: TGCGCCAGCCACAGCATACGGGGCGGCTACACCTTC. Translating gives CASHSIRGGYTF.

The chain carries TRBV6-1 and TRBJ1-2; 11 positions agree with TRBD1. Unmatched junction bases numbered 2, after V lost 5 bases and J lost 6 bases. Germline CDR1 is MNHNS and CDR2 is SASEGT. The CDR3 consists of 13 residues. The CDR3 loop reads CASSSDRGHGYTF. The CDR3 coding sequence is TGTGCCAGCAGTTCGGACAGGGGGCATGGCTACACCTTC.

J is TRBJ2-2 and V is TRBV2; no firm D call. The germline V gene has CDR1 SNHLY and CDR2 FYNNEI. The V end lost 4 bases, the J end lost 5 bases, and 5 bases lay between the germline ends. The CDR3 has 12 amino acids. Here the CDR3 DNA reads TGTGCCAGCAGTGGGGTAACCGGGGAGCTGTTTTTT. This encodes CASSGVTGELFF.

The chain is built from TRBV5-1 and TRBJ1-1; 10 nucleotides line up with TRBD1. J gave up 3 bases and V 0 bases, and 11 bases lay outside the gene matches. The CDR3 is 18 residues long. Germline CDR1 SGHRS, CDR2 YFSETQ. CDR3 region: CASSLGHLPGTGDTEAFF. The CDR3 DNA sequence: TGCGCCAGCAGCTTGGGACACCTACCCGGGACAGGGGACACTGAAGCTTTCTTT.

This rearrangement joins TRBV5-4 to TRBJ2-1; D is unclear. Trimming stripped 5 bases from V and 8 bases from J, with 14 bases between. The germline gives CDR1 SGHNT, CDR2 YYREEE (reference sequence). There are 13 residues in the CDR3. CDR3 in amino acids: CASSQNREDEQFF. CDR3 DNA: TGTGCCAGCAGTCAGAATCGTGAGGATGAGCAGTTCTTC.

The V gene is TRBV6-6, the J gene TRBJ2-7; 9 nucleotides match TRBD1. CDR3 length: 14 residues. V was clipped by 8 bases and J by 6 bases; unmatched bases: 11. In germline, CDR1 is MNHNY, CDR2 SVGAGI (reference sequence). The CDR3 nucleotides are TGTGCCAGCGGGTCCAACAGGGGGCGGGGCGAGCAGTACTTC. It codes for CASGSNRGRGEQYF.

CDR3 loop: CASGSPGGRGTEAFF. As DNA, the CDR3 is TGTGCTAGTGGCAGCCCCGGGGGGAGGGGGACTGAAGCTTTCTTT. The chain couples TRBV12-5 to TRBJ1-1; TRBD1 is a possible D gene (6 bases). Trimming removed 6 bases at V and 5 bases at J, with 19 bases between. Germline loops: CDR1 LGHNT, CDR2 FRNRAP. The CDR3 consists of 15 residues.

The table lists this clone with a count of one. The rearrangement uses TRBV15 and TRBJ1-2; D is ambiguous. The CDR3 covers 15 residues. The germline V and J ends were trimmed by 0 bases and 7 bases, with 15 bases remaining between them. CDR1 and CDR2 from the germline V gene are LNHNV and YYDKDF (reference sequence). CDR3 DNA sequence: TGTGCCACCAGCAGAGATAGGGAGAGGGCGGGTGGCTACACCTTC. It is translated as CATSRDRERAGGYTF.

The count of this clone is one. V and J are TRBV28 and TRBJ2-3, with TRBD2 identical over 11 bases. Germline V gives CDR1 MDHEN, CDR2 SYDVKM. The CDR3 has 16 amino acids. J was trimmed by 2 bases and V by 5 bases; bases with no gene match: 6. In nucleotides, the CDR3 is TGTGCCAGCAGTCCTCAGACTAGCGGGACCACAGATACGCAGTATTTT. As protein: CASSPQTSGTTDTQYF. Filled out from reference TRBV28 and TRBJ2-3, the complete variable domain reads DVKVTQSSRYLVKRTGEKVFLECVQDMDHENMFWYRQDPGLGLRLIYFSYDVKMKEKGDIPEGYSVSREKKERFSLILESASTNQTSMYLCASSPQTSGTTDTQYFGPGTRLTVL.

This clone has just one count. The chain is built from TRBV11-3 and TRBJ2-3, with D tentatively TRBD2 (6 bases). The CDR3 consists of 14 residues. In germline, CDR1 is SGHNT, CDR2 YENEEA. V lost 1 base to trimming and J lost 1 base, with 6 bases between them. CDR3 DNA: TGTGCCAGCAGCTTAGCGGGAGGCACAGATACGCAGTATTTT. This gives the protein CASSLAGGTDTQYF. Variable domain in full (rest from reference TRBV11-3 and TRBJ2-3): EAGVVQSPRYKIIEKKQPVAFWCNPISGHNTLYWYLQNLGQGPELLIRYENEEAVDDSQLPKDRFSAERLKGVDSTLKIQPAELGDSAVYLCASSLAGGTDTQYFGPGTRLTVL.

The chain is built from TRBV7-6 and TRBJ2-3; 9 bases are shared with TRBD2. Germline V gene sequence: CDR1 SGHVS, CDR2 FNYEAQ. The CDR3 runs to 16 residues. The V gene end was trimmed by 5 bases and the J gene end by 6 bases; junction bases not matched to a gene: 12. The CDR3 nucleotides are TGTGCCAGCAGCCGAGCGAATAGCGGGAGCATGGATACGCAGTATTTT. It is translated as CASSRANSGSMDTQYF.

This clone showed up just once. The chain joins TRBV5-5 to TRBJ1-5; perhaps TRBD1 as D (5 bases). The germline V and J ends were trimmed by 1 base and 1 base, with 12 bases remaining between them. CDR1 and CDR2 from the germline V gene are SGHKS and YYEKEE (reference sequence). There are 16 residues in the CDR3. This CDR3 is CASSLTGVESNQPQHF. Here the CDR3 DNA reads TGTGCCAGCAGCTTGACGGGGGTCGAGAGCAATCAGCCCCAGCATTTT.

This sequence joins TRBV18 and TRBJ2-3; tentative D call: TRBD1 (6 bases). The CDR3 is made up of 16 amino acids. CDR1 is KGHSH and CDR2 is LQKENI in the germline V gene. Trimming removed 1 base at V and 0 bases at J, with 11 bases between. The CDR3 sequence: CASSPLGQSSTDTQYF. The CDR3 nucleotides read TGTGCCAGCTCACCACTAGGACAGTCTAGCACAGATACGCAGTATTTT.

This clone has just one count. The rearrangement links TRBV27 to TRBJ2-3, with 7 bases matching TRBD2. From germline, CDR1 is MNHEY and CDR2 SMNVEV (reference sequence). With 6 bases clipped from V and 1 base from J, the junction kept 10 bases outside the gene matches. The CDR3 consists of 16 residues. The CDR3 nucleotides are TGTGCCAGCAGACCCCCCGGGAGGCCACGCACAGATACGCAGTATTTT. Its protein product is CASRPPGRPRTDTQYF.

The V call is TRBV10-1, the J call TRBJ2-2; TRBD2 is a possible D gene (6 bases). Germline V gives CDR1 WNHNN, CDR2 SYGVQD (reference sequence). V was clipped by 6 bases and J by 0 bases, with 14 bases between them. This CDR3 spans 16 amino acids. This CDR3 is CASRVPSVPNTGELFF. In DNA form, the CDR3 reads TGCGCCAGCAGAGTACCTAGCGTTCCGAACACCGGGGAGCTGTTTTTT.

The V gene is TRBV11-2, the J gene TRBJ2-5; 11 positions match TRBD1. The CDR3 loop spans 14 amino acids. V shed 3 bases and J 4 bases; nucleotides not matched to a gene: 1. Germline CDR1 and CDR2: SGHAT and FQNNGV. This CDR3 is CASSFGQGAETQYF. In DNA form, the CDR3 reads TGTGCCAGCAGCTTTGGACAGGGGGCAGAGACCCAGTACTTC.

The CDR3 sequence: CASGPGTLATYEQYF. Here the CDR3 DNA reads TGTGCCAGCGGGCCCGGGACACTCGCGACTTACGAGCAGTACTTC. This sequence joins TRBV27 and TRBJ2-7, with a weak D call TRBD1 (6 bases). CDR1 is MNHEY and CDR2 is SMNVEV in the germline V gene (reference sequence). This CDR3 contains 15 residues. V gave up 8 bases and J gave up 4 bases, with 21 bases separating them.